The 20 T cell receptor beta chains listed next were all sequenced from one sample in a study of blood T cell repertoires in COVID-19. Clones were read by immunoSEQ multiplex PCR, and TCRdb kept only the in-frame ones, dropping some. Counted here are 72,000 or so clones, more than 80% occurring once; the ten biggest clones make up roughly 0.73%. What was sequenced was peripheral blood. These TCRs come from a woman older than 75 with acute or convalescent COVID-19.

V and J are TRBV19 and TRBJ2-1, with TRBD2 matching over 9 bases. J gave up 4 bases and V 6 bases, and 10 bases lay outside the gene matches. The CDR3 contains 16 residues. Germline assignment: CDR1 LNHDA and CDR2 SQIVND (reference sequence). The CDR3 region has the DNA TGTGCCAGTAGGGCGCGGGGGGGCCCCGCTTACAATGAGCAGTTCTTC. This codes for CASRARGGPAYNEQFF.

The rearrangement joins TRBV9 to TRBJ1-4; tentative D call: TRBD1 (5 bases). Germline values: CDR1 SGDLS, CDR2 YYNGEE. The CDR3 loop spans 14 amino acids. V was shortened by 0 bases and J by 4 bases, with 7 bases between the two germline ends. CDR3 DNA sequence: TGTGCCAGCAGCGTAGGCCAGGGTAATGAAAAACTGTTTTTT. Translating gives CASSVGQGNEKLFF.

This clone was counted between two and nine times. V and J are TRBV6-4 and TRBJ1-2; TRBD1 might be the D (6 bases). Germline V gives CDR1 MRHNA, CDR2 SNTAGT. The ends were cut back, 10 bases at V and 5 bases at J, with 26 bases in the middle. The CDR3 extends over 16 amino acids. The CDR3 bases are TGTGCCACCAAATGGGGGGGCCGACAGGACCTTTATGGCTACACCTTC. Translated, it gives CATKWGGRQDLYGYTF.

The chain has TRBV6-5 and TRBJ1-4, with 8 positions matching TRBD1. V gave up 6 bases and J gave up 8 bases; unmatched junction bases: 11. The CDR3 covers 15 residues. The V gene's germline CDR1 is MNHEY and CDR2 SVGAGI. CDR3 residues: CASRPSGGAGEKLFF. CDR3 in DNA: TGTGCCAGCAGACCCTCAGGGGGCGCGGGGGAAAAACTGTTTTTT.

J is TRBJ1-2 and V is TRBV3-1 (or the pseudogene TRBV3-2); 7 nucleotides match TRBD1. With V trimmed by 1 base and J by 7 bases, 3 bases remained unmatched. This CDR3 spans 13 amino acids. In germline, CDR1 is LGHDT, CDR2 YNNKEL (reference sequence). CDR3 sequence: CASSQGQGGGYTF. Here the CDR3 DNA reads TGTGCCAGCAGCCAAGGACAGGGTGGTGGCTACACCTTC.

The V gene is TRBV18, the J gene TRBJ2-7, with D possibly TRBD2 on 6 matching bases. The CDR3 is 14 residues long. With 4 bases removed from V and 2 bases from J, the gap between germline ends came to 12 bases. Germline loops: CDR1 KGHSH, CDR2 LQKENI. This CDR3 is CASSRGGETYEQYF. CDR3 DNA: TGTGCCAGCTCACGAGGCGGGGAAACCTACGAGCAGTACTTC.

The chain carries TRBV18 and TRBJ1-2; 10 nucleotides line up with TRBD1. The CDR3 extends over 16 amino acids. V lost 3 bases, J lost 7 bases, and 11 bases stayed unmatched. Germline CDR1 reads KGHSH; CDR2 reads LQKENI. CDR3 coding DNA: TGTGCCAGCTCACCCGGACAGGGGGTGCCCTTGCGTGGCTACACCTTC. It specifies CASSPGQGVPLRGYTF.

CDR3 in amino acids: CASSLDFGDTQYF. The CDR3 DNA reads as TGTGCCAGCAGCTTAGATTTCGGAGATACGCAGTATTTT. The chain carries TRBV11-3 and TRBJ2-3; D gene ambiguous. The germline V gene encodes CDR1 SGHNT and CDR2 YENEEA. V was shortened by 0 bases and J by 5 bases, with 6 bases between the two germline ends. CDR3 size: 13 residues.

Here the CDR3 reads CASSLTGGNEKLFF. The CDR3 DNA sequence: TGTGCCAGCAGCCTCACGGGCGGGAATGAAAAACTGTTTTTT. This chain uses TRBV7-9 with TRBJ1-4, with D uncertain. Trimming took 5 bases from V and 5 from J, leaving 12 bases between them. The germline CDR1 and CDR2 sequences are SEHNR and FQNEAQ (reference sequence). This CDR3 is 14 amino acids long.

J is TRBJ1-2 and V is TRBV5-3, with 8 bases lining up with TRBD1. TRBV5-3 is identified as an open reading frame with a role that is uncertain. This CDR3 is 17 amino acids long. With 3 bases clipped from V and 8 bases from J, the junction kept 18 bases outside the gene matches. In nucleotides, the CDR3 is TGTGCCAGAAGCTGCGTGGACAGGGAGGGATTGGGTTACGGCTACACCTTC. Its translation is CARSCVDREGLGYGYTF.

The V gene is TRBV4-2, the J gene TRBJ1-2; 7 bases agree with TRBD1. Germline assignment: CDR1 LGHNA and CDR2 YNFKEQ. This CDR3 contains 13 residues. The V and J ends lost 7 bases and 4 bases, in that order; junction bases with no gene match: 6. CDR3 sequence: CASNDRAPYGYTF. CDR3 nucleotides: TGTGCCAGCAACGACAGGGCCCCCTATGGCTACACCTTC.

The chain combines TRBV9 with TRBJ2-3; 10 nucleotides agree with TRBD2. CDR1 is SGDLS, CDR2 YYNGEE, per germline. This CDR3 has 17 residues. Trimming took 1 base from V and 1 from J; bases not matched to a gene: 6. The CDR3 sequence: CASSVLAGAGGTDTQYF. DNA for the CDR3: TGTGCCAGCAGCGTACTAGCGGGGGCTGGGGGCACAGATACGCAGTATTTT.

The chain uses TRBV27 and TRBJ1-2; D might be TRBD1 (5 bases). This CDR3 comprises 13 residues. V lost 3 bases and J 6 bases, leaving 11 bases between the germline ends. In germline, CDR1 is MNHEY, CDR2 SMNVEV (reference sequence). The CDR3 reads CASSFWAGHGYTF. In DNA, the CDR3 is TGTGCCAGCAGTTTTTGGGCGGGGCATGGCTACACCTTC.

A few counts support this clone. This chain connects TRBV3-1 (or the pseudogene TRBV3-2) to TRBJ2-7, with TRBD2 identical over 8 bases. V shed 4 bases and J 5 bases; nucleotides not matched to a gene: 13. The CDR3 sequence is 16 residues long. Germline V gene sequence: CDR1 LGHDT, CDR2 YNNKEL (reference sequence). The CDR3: CASSPRAGLGAHEQYF. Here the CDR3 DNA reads TGTGCCAGCAGCCCACGCGCGGGACTAGGGGCTCACGAGCAGTACTTC.

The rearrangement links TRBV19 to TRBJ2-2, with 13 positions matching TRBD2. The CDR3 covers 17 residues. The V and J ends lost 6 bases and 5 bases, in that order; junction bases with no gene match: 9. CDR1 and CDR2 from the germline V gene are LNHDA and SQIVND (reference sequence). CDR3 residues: CASRTTSGGAGTGELFF. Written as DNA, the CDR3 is TGTGCCAGTAGGACAACTAGCGGGGGGGCCGGGACCGGGGAGCTGTTTTTT.

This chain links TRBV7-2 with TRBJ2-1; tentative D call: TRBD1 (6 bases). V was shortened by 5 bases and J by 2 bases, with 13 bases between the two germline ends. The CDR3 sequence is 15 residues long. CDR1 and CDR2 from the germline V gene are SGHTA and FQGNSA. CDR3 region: CASSSLEGAYNEQFF. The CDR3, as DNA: TGTGCCAGCAGCAGCCTCGAGGGGGCCTACAATGAGCAGTTCTTC. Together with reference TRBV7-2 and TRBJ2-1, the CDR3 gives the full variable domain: GAGVSQSPSNKVTEKGKDVELRCDPISGHTALYWYRQSLGQGLEFLIYFQGNSAPDKSGLPSDRFSAERTGGSVSTLTIQRTQQEDSAVYLCASSSLEGAYNEQFFGPGTRLTVL.

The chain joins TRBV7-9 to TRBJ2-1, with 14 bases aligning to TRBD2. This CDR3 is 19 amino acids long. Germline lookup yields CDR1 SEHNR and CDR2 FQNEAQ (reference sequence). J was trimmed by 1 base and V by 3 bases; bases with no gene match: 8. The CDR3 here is CASSLKAGTSGGSYNEQFF. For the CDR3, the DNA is TGTGCCAGCAGCTTGAAAGCGGGGACTAGCGGGGGATCCTACAATGAGCAGTTCTTC.

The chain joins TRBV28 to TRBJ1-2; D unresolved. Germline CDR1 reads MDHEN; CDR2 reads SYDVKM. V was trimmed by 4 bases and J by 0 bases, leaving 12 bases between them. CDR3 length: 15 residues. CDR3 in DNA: TGTGCCAGCAGTTCCGCGGGGTCGGCTAACTATGGCTACACCTTC. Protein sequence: CASSSAGSANYGYTF.

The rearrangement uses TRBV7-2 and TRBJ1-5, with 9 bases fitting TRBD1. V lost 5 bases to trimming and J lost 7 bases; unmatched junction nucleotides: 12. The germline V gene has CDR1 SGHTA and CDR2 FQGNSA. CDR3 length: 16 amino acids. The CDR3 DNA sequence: TGTGCCAGCAGCGTTGGGGGGACAGGGAGAGTCCAGCCCCAGCATTTT. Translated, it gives CASSVGGTGRVQPQHF.

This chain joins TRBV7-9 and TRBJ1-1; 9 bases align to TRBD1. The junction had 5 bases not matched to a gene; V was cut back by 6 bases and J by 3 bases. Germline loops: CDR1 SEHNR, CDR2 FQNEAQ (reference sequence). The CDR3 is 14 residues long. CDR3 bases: TGTGCCAGCAGACAGGGGGCCGGTGACACTGAAGCTTTCTTT. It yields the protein CASRQGAGDTEAFF.